This is a list of T cell receptor beta chains from one sample in a study of T cells after yellow fever vaccination. TCRdb re-called the 5' RACE reads through MiXCR, storing one row per CDR3 protein. The repertoire includes about 300,000 distinct CDR3 sequences, around 6.8% of them detected once, and 15% to 20% sits in the top ten. Specimen: PBMCs, collected more than 40 days after the first yellow fever vaccination. The receptors derive from a young man who received the YFV17D yellow fever vaccine. CDR3s include the opening cysteine and the closing phenylalanine or tryptophan. Fields, in order: CDR3 DNA, CDR3 protein, clone size, V gene, J gene, D gene, CDR3 length. The D gene is left open where the match is weak. Rows may omit the clone size; those that give it use once, few, many or a size class.

TGTGCCAGCAGCTTAAGAGCAGGGGCGGTTCAGCCCCAGCATTTT,CASSLRAGAVQPQHF,NA,TRBV7-2,TRBJ1-5,NA,15
TGTGCCAGCAGCTTAATACGACAAGAGACCCAGTACTTC,CASSLIRQETQYF,NA,TRBV7-6,TRBJ2-5,NA,13
TGTGCCAGCAGTACCCGGCAGGGTTACGAGCAGTACTTC,CASSTRQGYEQYF,many,TRBV6-1,TRBJ2-7,NA,13
TGTGCCAGCAGTGCGCCTAAAACGGGAGGCACCGGGGAGCTGTTTTTT,CASSAPKTGGTGELFF,few,TRBV2,TRBJ2-2,TRBD2,16
TGTGCCAGCAGTTTAGCGCCGGGTTTTGGGGAGTTCTTC,CASSLAPGFGEFF,few,TRBV12-3/TRBV12-4,TRBJ2-1,NA,13
TGTGCCAGCAGCCTCGGACAGGGGGCCCTACTTCGCCAAGAGACCCAGTACTTC,CASSLGQGALLRQETQYF,few,TRBV11-2,TRBJ2-5,TRBD1,18
TGTGCCAGCAGCTGGGGACAGGGCTCCTACAATGAGCAGTTCTTC,CASSWGQGSYNEQFF,many,TRBV5-5,TRBJ2-1,TRBD1,15
TGCAGTGCTAGTTATGGGTATTCCGGGGAGCCGTTTTTT,CSASYGYSGEPFF,few,TRBV20-1,TRBJ2-2,NA,13
TGTGCCAGCAGCTTGGGACTTTCGAACACCGGGGAGCTGTTTTTT,CASSLGLSNTGELFF,NA,TRBV7-9,TRBJ2-2,NA,15
TGTGCCAGCTCCCGGGCTACGAACACTGAAGCTTTCTTT,CASSRATNTEAFF,many,TRBV6-2/TRBV6-3,TRBJ1-1,NA,13
TGCAGCGTTGAAGCGGGACGGAGCACTGAAGCTTTCTTT,CSVEAGRSTEAFF,NA,TRBV29-1,TRBJ1-1,NA,13
TGCAGTGCTCTCCGAGGAGGGCAAGAGACCCAGTACTTC,CSALRGGQETQYF,NA,TRBV20-1,TRBJ2-5,NA,13
TGTGCTAGTGGTCCCCCGACACGGAACTACGAGCAGTACTTC,CASGPPTRNYEQYF,few,TRBV12-5,TRBJ2-7,NA,14
TGTGCCAGCGGTGGGCAAAACAATGAGCAGTTCTTC,CASGGQNNEQFF,NA,TRBV2,TRBJ2-1,NA,12
TGTGCCAGTAGTACCTGGACGACATCTAGCAATCAGCCCCAGCATTTT,CASSTWTTSSNQPQHF,few,TRBV19,TRBJ1-5,NA,16
TGCGCCAGCAGACAAGACAATAACTACTTTACCGGGGAGCTGTTTTTT,CASRQDNNYFTGELFF,few,TRBV4-3,TRBJ2-2,NA,16
TGTGCCAGCAGCTTATATCCGGGATCCAATGGCTACACCTTC,CASSLYPGSNGYTF,NA,TRBV7-2,TRBJ1-2,NA,14
TGTGCCAGCTCACCAAGACAGGGGAATGAGCAGTACTTC,CASSPRQGNEQYF,few,TRBV18,TRBJ2-7,TRBD1,13